This record covers a single TCR beta chain. It may be a read error: a sequence one base away is much more abundant. The sample is drawn from a study of T cells in Graves' hyperthyroidism and ophthalmopathy. CDR3 length: 13 residues. In germline, CDR1 is MNHNS, CDR2 SASEGT. TCR beta CDR3 regions were amplified from RNA transcripts. Researchers ran a first-round RT-PCR on the TCR CDR3 using the HTBI primer set. TCRdb itself ran the multiplex PCR reads through MiXCR, one entry per CDR3 protein. This table has fewer than 500,000 distinct CDR3 sequences, more than 14% appearing once. This rearrangement joins TRBV6-1 to TRBJ1-1; D uncertain. The sequenced sample was blood. This sequence originates from a woman in her 30s with Graves' ophthalmopathy. CDR3 loop: CASGLVVNTEDFF. The CDR3 DNA is TGTGCCAGCGGGCTCGTGGTGAACACTGAAGATTTCTTT.